The 23 T cell receptor beta chains listed next were all sequenced from one sample in a study of blood T cell repertoires in COVID-19. Sequenced by immunoSEQ multiplex PCR; TCRdb stores in-frame clones only, minus some. This table has about 160,000 clones, around 87% appearing once. The sequencing input was peripheral blood. These receptors came from a man of 80 years or more with acute or convalescent COVID-19.

The V gene is TRBV11-2, the J gene TRBJ1-6; 8 bases match TRBD1. CDR3 length: 16 residues. Germline CDR1 is SGHAT and CDR2 is FQNNGV. V trimming: 1 base; J trimming: 6 bases; junction bases outside the gene matches: 5. CDR3 DNA: TGTGCCAGCAGCTTAGGACAGGGGATGTTTAATTCACCCCTCCACTTT. Protein: CASSLGQGMFNSPLHF.

Details on this clone: The identical CDR3 is also encoded by other nucleotide sequences in the sample. The chain joins TRBV5-1 to TRBJ1-3, with 9 nucleotides matching TRBD1. Looked up from germline, CDR1 is SGHRS and CDR2 is YFSETQ. The CDR3 spans 14 residues. V trimming: 3 bases; J trimming: 4 bases; junction bases outside the gene matches: 2. The CDR3 bases are TGCGCCAGCAGCTCCGGGACAGGGGGAAACACCATATATTTT. This sequence encodes CASSSGTGGNTIYF.

The CDR3 DNA follows: TGCAGCGGTGGACGAGGGGGGGGCACTGAAGCTTTCTTT. Translated, it gives CSGGRGGGTEAFF. The chain uses TRBV29-1 and TRBJ1-1; D perhaps matches TRBD1 (6 bases). The germline CDR1 and CDR2 sequences are SQVTM and ANQGSEA. This CDR3 spans 13 amino acids. V was trimmed by 7 bases and J by 4 bases, leaving 16 bases between them.

This clone was seen a few times. The chain uses TRBV29-1 and TRBJ2-1, with D unclear. V shed 4 bases and J shed 10 bases, with 11 bases lying between them. There are 11 residues in the CDR3. CDR1 and CDR2 (germline): SQVTM, ANQGSEA. The CDR3: CSVAYSREQFF. The DNA for the CDR3 is TGCAGCGTTGCTTACTCTCGGGAGCAGTTCTTC.

The genes are TRBV5-4 and TRBJ2-4; D perhaps matches TRBD1 (6 bases). V was pared by 4 bases and J by 1 base, with 12 bases between. In germline, CDR1 is SGHNT, CDR2 YYREEE (reference sequence). CDR3 size: 15 residues. The CDR3 coding sequence is TGTGCCAGCAGCACCTTGACAGGTGCCAAAAACATTCAGTACTTC. It yields the protein CASSTLTGAKNIQYF.

This clone was observed a handful of times. The V gene is TRBV18, the J gene TRBJ1-1; D is unresolved. Germline V gene lookup returns CDR1 KGHSH and CDR2 LQKENI. This CDR3 is built from 13 residues. Trimming took off 6 bases at V and 10 bases at J, with 18 bases between the two ends. CDR3 DNA sequence: TGTGCCAGCTCGTCAGCTGTCGGGGTCGGAGCTTTCTTT. It encodes CASSSAVGVGAFF.

This chain links TRBV6-6 with TRBJ1-4, with D perhaps matching TRBD1 (6 bases). V lost 7 bases and J lost 2, with 14 bases in between. Germline loops: CDR1 MNHNY, CDR2 SVGAGI (reference sequence). CDR3 length: 15 amino acids. CDR3 DNA sequence: TGTGCCAGCAAGACCCGGGGGGCGACTAATGAAAAACTGTTTTTT. Residues: CASKTRGATNEKLFF.

The rearrangement links TRBV27 to TRBJ2-7, with 7 bases fitting TRBD2. Trimming cost V 0 bases and J 2 bases; bases outside gene matches: 10. CDR1 MNHEY and CDR2 SMNVEV come from the germline V gene (reference sequence). The CDR3 is 17 residues long. CDR3 protein: CASSLSVRGGGAYEQYF. The CDR3 DNA follows: TGTGCCAGCAGTTTATCAGTCCGTGGGGGAGGGGCCTACGAGCAGTACTTC.

This chain links TRBV4-1 with TRBJ2-7; 12 bases fit TRBD2. Losses at the gene ends were 3 bases for V and 3 bases for J; bases not matched to a gene: 15. There are 19 residues in the CDR3. Germline assignment: CDR1 MGHRA and CDR2 YSYEKL. The CDR3 DNA sequence: TGCGCCAGCAGCCACACGACTAGCGGGGGACCCGAAGTTAACTACGAGCAGTACTTC. Its translation: CASSHTTSGGPEVNYEQYF.

The CDR3 sequence: CASSLADYSTYEQYF. CDR3 DNA: TGCGCCAGCAGCTTGGCCGACTACTCCACCTACGAGCAGTACTTC. This sequence joins TRBV5-1 and TRBJ2-7; D may be TRBD2 (5 bases). The CDR3 contains 15 residues. CDR1 SGHRS and CDR2 YFSETQ come from the germline V gene. V was shortened by 0 bases and J by 2 bases, with 12 bases between the two germline ends.

The V gene is TRBV9, the J gene TRBJ2-7; TRBD1 matches 9 bases. Germline CDR1 is SGDLS and CDR2 is YYNGEE. Trimming removed 4 bases from V and 6 bases from J; junction bases left unmatched: 11. The CDR3 consists of 15 residues. In DNA, the CDR3 is TGTGCCAGCAGCCAGTTGGACAGGGGATTTGTCGAGCAGTACTTC. This encodes CASSQLDRGFVEQYF.

The genes are TRBV5-1 and TRBJ1-2, with 9 bases lining up with TRBD1. Trimming at V came to 4 bases and at J to 7 bases, leaving 11 bases not matched to a gene. There are 15 residues in the CDR3. Germline CDR1 is SGHRS and CDR2 is YFSETQ. The CDR3 DNA follows: TGCGCCAGCAGCCAAGGGGACAGGGCGGGGGCTGGCTACACCTTC. Amino acid sequence: CASSQGDRAGAGYTF.

The V call is TRBV3-1 (or the pseudogene TRBV3-2), the J call TRBJ2-6; TRBD1 matches at 8 bases. Germline V gives CDR1 LGHDT, CDR2 YNNKEL (reference sequence). This CDR3 comprises 20 residues. Trimming removed 4 bases from V and 4 bases from J; junction bases left unmatched: 18. The CDR3 nucleotides read TGTGCCAGCAGCCCCGCACCGGGACAGGATTACCAAAGAGGGGCCAACGTCCTGACTTTC. Protein: CASSPAPGQDYQRGANVLTF.

The rearrangement joins TRBV5-6 to TRBJ2-1; D not certain. The length of the CDR3 is 15 residues. With 6 bases removed from V and 2 bases from J, the gap between germline ends came to 15 bases. Per the germline V gene, CDR1 is SGHDT and CDR2 is YYEEEE. The CDR3 spells CASTLPGWTYNEQFF. DNA of the CDR3: TGTGCCAGCACCCTACCCGGGTGGACCTACAATGAGCAGTTCTTC.

The chain is built from TRBV2 and TRBJ1-6, with D perhaps TRBD1 (5 bases). Germline-derived CDR1 and CDR2 are SNHLY and FYNNEI. The CDR3 consists of 14 residues. Trimming removed 4 bases at V and 10 bases at J, with 14 bases between. CDR3 nucleotides: TGTGCCAGCAGTGGGGGAGGGACTAGGTCACCCCTCCACTTT. Translating gives CASSGGGTRSPLHF.

The chain joins TRBV5-1 to TRBJ1-3, with D perhaps TRBD1 (6 bases). The germline gives CDR1 SGHRS, CDR2 YFSETQ. Deletions cut 2 bases from V and 0 bases from J, with 15 bases between. This CDR3 contains 17 residues. The CDR3 sequence: CASSFGQLLSSGNTIYF. The DNA for the CDR3 is TGCGCCAGCAGCTTTGGACAGCTCTTAAGCTCTGGAAACACCATATATTTT.

This clone showed up just once. The chain has TRBV5-1 and TRBJ1-1; TRBD1 matches 8 bases. The junction had 4 bases not matched to a gene; V was cut back by 0 bases and J by 3 bases. Germline V CDR1 and CDR2: SGHRS, YFSETQ. This CDR3 contains 15 residues. The DNA of the CDR3 is TGCGCCAGCAGCTTGGGACAGGGGCTGGACACTGAAGCTTTCTTT. Translation: CASSLGQGLDTEAFF. Filled out from reference TRBV5-1 and TRBJ1-1, the complete variable domain reads KAGVTQTPRYLIKTRGQQVTLSCSPISGHRSVSWYQQTPGQGLQFLFEYFSETQRNKGNFPGRFSGRQFSNSRSEMNVSTLELGDSALYLCASSLGQGLDTEAFFGQGTRLTVV.

This clone was detected a few times. This chain uses TRBV3-1 (or the pseudogene TRBV3-2) with TRBJ1-3; tentative D call: TRBD1 (5 bases). The CDR3 loop spans 13 amino acids. In germline, CDR1 is LGHDT, CDR2 YNNKEL (reference sequence). Trimming cost V 6 bases and J 4 bases, with 10 bases left between them. The CDR3 reads CASSPRQGNTIYF. In DNA form, the CDR3 reads TGTGCCAGCAGTCCCAGACAGGGAAACACCATATATTTT.

This chain joins TRBV11-1 and TRBJ2-1, with D possibly being TRBD1 (5 bases). The V end lost 3 bases, the J end lost 4 bases, and 10 bases lay between the germline ends. The CDR3 sequence is 14 residues long. Germline V lookup: CDR1 SGHAT, CDR2 FQDESV (reference sequence). CDR3 coding DNA: TGTGCCAGCAGCTTTTTCTCAGGGTACAATGAGCAGTTCTTC. The encoded protein is CASSFFSGYNEQFF.

The chain joins TRBV5-1 to TRBJ1-2; TRBD1 matches 9 bases. This CDR3 spans 15 amino acids. Germline CDR1 is SGHRS and CDR2 is YFSETQ. The trim removed 0 bases at V and 1 base at J, leaving 1 base unmatched. The CDR3 coding sequence is TGCGCCAGCAGCTTGGGGGGACAGGGTAACTATGGCTACACCTTC. Amino acid sequence: CASSLGGQGNYGYTF.

The CDR3 spells CASRNPGQGAGQYF. CDR3 nucleotides: TGTGCCAGCAGGAATCCGGGACAGGGGGCCGGGCAGTACTTC. The chain couples TRBV6-5 to TRBJ2-7, with 12 bases that match TRBD1. After removal of 6 bases from V and 9 bases from J, the junction contained 9 bases not matched to a gene. Germline loops: CDR1 MNHEY, CDR2 SVGAGI. The CDR3 covers 14 residues.

The chain carries TRBV9 and TRBJ1-2; D might be TRBD1 (6 bases). The germline CDR1 and CDR2 sequences are SGDLS and YYNGEE. Trimming shortened V by 0 bases and J by 7 bases, and 10 bases separated the two germline ends. The CDR3 spans 13 residues. CDR3 nucleotide sequence: TGTGCCAGCAGCGTAGACAGGGAAGCTGGCTACACCTTC. Translated: CASSVDREAGYTF. The full variable domain, completed using reference TRBV9 and TRBJ1-2, is DSGVTQTPKHLITATGQRVTLRCSPRSGDLSVYWYQQSLDQGLQFLIQYYNGEERAKGNILERFSAQQFPDLHSELNLSSLELGDSALYFCASSVDREAGYTFGSGTRLTVV.

The V call is TRBV4-1, the J call TRBJ1-5, with TRBD1 identical over 9 bases. The CDR3 runs 16 residues. Germline assignment: CDR1 MGHRA and CDR2 YSYEKL. The V segment lost 3 bases and the J segment 2 bases; nucleotides outside the gene matches: 5. As DNA, the CDR3 is TGCGCCAGCAGCCAGTTGGGACAGGGCGGCAATCAGCCCCAGCATTTT. This codes for CASSQLGQGGNQPQHF.